Below, 9 T cell receptor beta chains from the same sample are listed, as sequenced in a study of lymphopenia after photon versus proton radiotherapy. Measured with immunoSEQ multiplex PCR; TCRdb has only the in-frame clones, and not every one. The sample has 29,000 or so clones; more than 75% are singletons. The sample in question was peripheral blood, obtained from a patient treated with proton-based radiotherapy. The receptors come from a woman in her sixties with cholangiocarcinoma. Some clones in this sample may be carry-over from other donors' samples.

The chain carries TRBV6-6 and TRBJ2-7; D gene unclear. The V gene's germline CDR1 is MNHNY and CDR2 SVGAGI (reference sequence). V gave up 10 bases and J gave up 6 bases, with 7 bases separating them. The length of the CDR3 is 9 residues. In DNA, the CDR3 is TGTGCCACTGGTCCCGAGCAGTACTTC. Translating it yields CATGPEQYF.

J is TRBJ2-2 and V is TRBV10-1; 7 positions agree with TRBD2. The germline gives CDR1 WNHNN, CDR2 SYGVQD (reference sequence). Trimming cost V 0 bases and J 5 bases; bases outside gene matches: 6. The CDR3 covers 16 residues. The CDR3 sequence: CASSESDPGGTGELFF. CDR3 DNA: TGCGCCAGCAGTGAGTCGGACCCGGGGGGAACCGGGGAGCTGTTTTTT.

V is TRBV5-1 and J is TRBJ2-5, with D perhaps TRBD2 (5 bases). Trimming stripped 7 bases from V and 2 bases from J, with 18 bases between. The CDR3 spans 15 residues. Per the germline V gene, CDR1 is SGHRS and CDR2 is YFSETQ. The CDR3, as DNA: TGCGCCAGCCGCCCCACGGGGTCATCTCAAGAGACCCAGTACTTC. This translates into CASRPTGSSQETQYF.

This chain joins TRBV30 and TRBJ1-1; 9 bases align to TRBD1. Trimming removed 5 bases from V and 7 bases from J; junction bases left unmatched: 14. The germline gives CDR1 GTSNPN, CDR2 SVGIG (reference sequence). This CDR3 has 15 residues. CDR3 residues: CAWGRTGAGGSEAFF. The DNA for the CDR3 is TGTGCCTGGGGGCGGACAGGGGCCGGCGGTAGTGAAGCTTTCTTT.

The genes are TRBV9 and TRBJ2-7; 8 bases agree with TRBD2. J was trimmed by 5 bases and V by 4 bases; bases with no gene match: 11. Germline CDR1 reads SGDLS; CDR2 reads YYNGEE. The CDR3 is 15 amino acids. The CDR3 coding sequence is TGTGCCAGCAGCCTATTAGCGGGGAACGTCCACGAGCAGTACTTC. Translating it yields CASSLLAGNVHEQYF.

The chain recombines TRBV27 with TRBJ2-7, with 11 bases identical to TRBD2. The CDR3 runs 15 residues. Germline V gives CDR1 MNHEY, CDR2 SMNVEV (reference sequence). J was trimmed by 2 bases and V by 5 bases; bases with no gene match: 5. Here the CDR3 reads CASSPGTSGTYEQYF. DNA for the CDR3: TGTGCCAGCAGTCCAGGGACTAGCGGAACCTACGAGCAGTACTTC.

The gene calls are TRBV20-1 and TRBJ2-5; a possible D gene is TRBD2 (5 bases). CDR3 size: 10 residues. Trimming took 8 bases from V and 1 from J, leaving 5 bases between them. Germline values: CDR1 DFQATT, CDR2 SNEGSKA (reference sequence). CDR3 sequence (DNA): TGCAGTAGCGGCCAAGAGACCCAGTACTTC. Encoded protein: CSSGQETQYF.

The rearrangement uses TRBV11-2 and TRBJ2-1; 15 nucleotides align to TRBD2. The CDR3 totals 17 residues. J was trimmed by 9 bases and V by 5 bases; bases with no gene match: 11. Germline V gene sequence: CDR1 SGHAT, CDR2 FQNNGV. The CDR3 is CASSLRTSGRAGGEQFF. The CDR3, as DNA: TGTGCCAGCAGCCTAAGGACTAGCGGGAGGGCCGGTGGTGAGCAGTTCTTC.

This clone was picked up a small number of times. This chain's CDR3 is CASSPRVLGDNSPLHF. CDR3 bases: TGTGCCAGCAGCCCCCGGGTCCTTGGAGATAATTCACCCCTCCACTTT. V usage is TRBV5-4 and J usage is TRBJ1-6, with unresolved D. The germline CDR1 and CDR2 sequences are SGHNT and YYREEE (reference sequence). The V gene lost 4 bases and the J gene lost 5 bases, with 16 bases spanning the gap. The CDR3 is 16 amino acids.